This TCR beta chain originates from a study of shared clonotypes between healthy human individuals. Germline loops: CDR1 SGHTA, CDR2 FQGNSA. V was clipped by 2 bases and J by 6 bases; unmatched bases: 9. This CDR3 spans 16 amino acids. Study-wide findings and caveats: Unshared clonotypes carried lower generation probabilities than those common to all four donors.

Repertoires were generated with immunoSEQ multiplex PCR, while TCRdb's copy carries only in-frame clones and drops some. This sample carries about 510,000 clones, 90% to 96% of them seen once, and the ten largest clones take 0.06%. There were only Caucasian adults among the donors, and all lived in Nashville, Tennessee. About this clone itself: Its antigen remains unknown.

The receptor was isolated from a woman aged 25 to 39 in good health. The specimen sequenced was naive CD4+ T cells sorted from blood. Sample subset: CD45RA+ positively selected. V usage is TRBV7-2 and J usage is TRBJ2-3, with 9 bases fitting TRBD2. The CDR3 sequence is CASSLRFSGRTDTQYF. The CDR3 DNA sequence: TGTGCCAGCAGCTTACGTTTTAGCGGGAGAACGGATACGCAGTATTTT.